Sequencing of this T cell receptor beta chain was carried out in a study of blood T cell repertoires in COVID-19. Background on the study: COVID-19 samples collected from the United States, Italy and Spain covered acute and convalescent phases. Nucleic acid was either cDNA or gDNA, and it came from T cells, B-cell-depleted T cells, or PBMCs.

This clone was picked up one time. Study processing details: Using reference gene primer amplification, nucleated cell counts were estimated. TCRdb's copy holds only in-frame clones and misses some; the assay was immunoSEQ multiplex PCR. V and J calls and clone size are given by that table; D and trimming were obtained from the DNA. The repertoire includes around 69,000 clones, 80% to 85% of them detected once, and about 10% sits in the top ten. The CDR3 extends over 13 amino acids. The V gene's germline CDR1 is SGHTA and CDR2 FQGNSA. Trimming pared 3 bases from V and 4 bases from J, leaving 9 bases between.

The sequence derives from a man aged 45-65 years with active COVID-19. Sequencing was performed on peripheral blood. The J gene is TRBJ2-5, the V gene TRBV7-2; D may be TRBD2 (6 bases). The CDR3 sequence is CASSFEAGETQYF. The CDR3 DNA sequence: TGTGCCAGCAGCTTCGAAGCGGGAGAGACCCAGTACTTC.